This T cell receptor beta chain was recorded in a study of molecular identifiers for immune sequencing clone quantification. This clonotype has a count of ten or more. What it binds is unknown. TCRdb reprocessed the PCR reads via MiXCR and lists one record per CDR3 protein. The table records 250,000 to 350,000 distinct CDR3 sequences, 20% to 25% of them present only once. Study findings and constraints: Clone sizes could be underestimated for highly expanded clones when identical TCR molecules share a barcode. Jurkat TCR RNA spiked in from one cell could reportedly be detected among about a million naive cells.

Germline loops: CDR1 MGHDK, CDR2 SYGVNS. V was clipped by 1 base and J by 0 bases, with 4 bases between them. This CDR3 has 14 residues. Naive CD8 T cells underwent sorting with the CD8+CD4-CCR7+CD45RA+ definition. This chain connects TRBV25-1 to TRBJ1-5; D gene ambiguous. The sequencing input was naive CD8+ T cells from blood, with Jurkat cell RNA spiked in. Subset: FACS-sorted CD8+CD4-CCR7+CD45RA+ naive T cells. The TCR was taken from a human donor in good health. Some libraries in this study had Jurkat cell RNA spiked in. CDR3 sequence: CASSESSSNQPQHF. The DNA for the CDR3 is TGTGCCAGCAGTGAATCCTCTAGCAATCAGCCCCAGCATTTT.